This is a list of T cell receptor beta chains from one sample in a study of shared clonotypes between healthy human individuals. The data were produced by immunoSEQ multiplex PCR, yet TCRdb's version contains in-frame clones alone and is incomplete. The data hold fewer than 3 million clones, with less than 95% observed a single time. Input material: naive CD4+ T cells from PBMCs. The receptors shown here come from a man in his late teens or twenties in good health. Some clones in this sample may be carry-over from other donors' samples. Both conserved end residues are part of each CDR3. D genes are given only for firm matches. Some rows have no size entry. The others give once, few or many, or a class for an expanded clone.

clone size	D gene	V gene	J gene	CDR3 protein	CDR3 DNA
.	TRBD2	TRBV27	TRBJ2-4	CASSPPGGAAKNIQYF	TGTGCCAGCAGTCCCCCCGGGGGGGCGGCCAAAAACATTCAGTACTTC
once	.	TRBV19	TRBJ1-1	CASSLGHRNTEAFF	TGTGCCAGTAGTCTGGGACACCGGAACACTGAAGCTTTCTTT
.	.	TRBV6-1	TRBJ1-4	CASIRGVDEKLFF	TGTGCCAGCATCCGGGGGGTCGATGAAAAACTGTTTTTT
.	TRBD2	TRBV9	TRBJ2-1	CASSVALAGESYNEQFF	TGTGCCAGCAGCGTAGCACTAGCGGGTGAATCCTACAATGAGCAGTTCTTC
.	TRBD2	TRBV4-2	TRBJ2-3	CASSQDGTSGTDTQYF	TGTGCCAGCAGCCAAGACGGGACTAGCGGCACAGATACGCAGTATTTT
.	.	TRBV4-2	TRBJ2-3	CASSQATGGTDTQYF	TGTGCCAGCAGCCAAGCCACGGGGGGCACAGATACGCAGTATTTT
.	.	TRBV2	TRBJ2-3	CASRARRGWGTDTQYF	TGTGCCAGCAGGGCTCGTCGGGGTTGGGGCACAGATACGCAGTATTTT
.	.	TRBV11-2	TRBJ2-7	CASSPRDYEQYF	TGTGCCAGCAGCCCTAGGGACTACGAGCAGTACTTC
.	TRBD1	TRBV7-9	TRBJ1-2	CASNTAPGQGADGYTF	TGTGCCAGCAATACAGCCCCGGGACAGGGCGCTGATGGCTACACCTTC
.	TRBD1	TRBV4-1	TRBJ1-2	CASSHDIKEKGAPGYTF	TGCGCCAGCAGCCACGACATAAAAGAGAAGGGGGCGCCTGGCTACACCTTC
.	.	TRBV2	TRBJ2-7	CASNGGRLDYEQYF	TGTGCCAGCAATGGGGGGAGGCTTGACTACGAGCAGTACTTC
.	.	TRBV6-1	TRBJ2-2	CASSEQGPTGELFF	TGTGCCAGCAGTGAACAGGGCCCCACCGGGGAGCTGTTTTTT
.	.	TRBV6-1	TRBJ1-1	CAGKRGDLDTEAFF	TGTGCCGGCAAACGGGGGGACTTAGACACTGAAGCTTTCTTT
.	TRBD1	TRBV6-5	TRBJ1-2	CASSYSYGTGAYGYTF	TGTGCCAGCAGTTACTCGTATGGGACAGGGGCGTATGGCTACACCTTC
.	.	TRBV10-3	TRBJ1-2	CAISESGLYGYTF	TGTGCCATCAGTGAGTCCGGCTTATATGGCTACACCTTC
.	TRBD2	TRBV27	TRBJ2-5	CASSNLRESGGETQYF	TGTGCCAGCAGCAACCTCAGGGAGTCGGGGGGAGAGACCCAGTACTTC
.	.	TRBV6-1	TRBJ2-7	CASSEAPGPAYEQYF	TGTGCCAGCAGTGAAGCCCCAGGTCCTGCCTACGAGCAGTACTTC
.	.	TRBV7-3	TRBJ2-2	CASSLMGGNTGELFF	TGTGCCAGCAGCTTAATGGGTGGGAACACCGGGGAGCTGTTTTTT
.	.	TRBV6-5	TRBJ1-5	CASSSQGAWNQPQHF	TGTGCCAGCAGTTCCCAGGGAGCTTGGAATCAGCCCCAGCATTTT
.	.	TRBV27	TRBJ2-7	CASRSRDEQYF	TGTGCCAGCAGGTCGAGGGACGAGCAGTACTTC
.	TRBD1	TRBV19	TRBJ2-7	CASSRGTGNSYEQYF	TGTGCCAGTAGCCGTGGGACAGGCAACTCCTACGAGCAGTACTTC
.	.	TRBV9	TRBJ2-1	CASNLGGSSYNEQFF	TGTGCCAGCAACCTAGGGGGGAGCTCCTACAATGAGCAGTTCTTC
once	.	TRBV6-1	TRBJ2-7	CASRDDTVLGAEQYF	TGTGCCAGCAGGGACGACACGGTTTTAGGGGCCGAGCAGTACTTC
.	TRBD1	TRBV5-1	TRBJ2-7	CASTGQGSYEQYF	TGCGCCAGCACGGGACAGGGGTCCTACGAGCAGTACTTC
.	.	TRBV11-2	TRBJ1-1	CASSFVNTEAFF	TGTGCCAGCAGCTTCGTGAACACTGAAGCTTTCTTT
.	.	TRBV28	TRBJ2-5	CASSFRAAVTQYF	TGTGCCAGCAGTTTTCGTGCTGCGGTAACCCAGTACTTC
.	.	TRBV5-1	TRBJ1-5	CASSPRGGIRPQHF	TGCGCCAGCAGCCCAAGAGGGGGGATACGGCCCCAGCATTTT
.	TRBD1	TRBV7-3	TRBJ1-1	CASSSGGADTEAFF	TGTGCCAGCAGTTCAGGGGGCGCGGACACTGAAGCTTTCTTT
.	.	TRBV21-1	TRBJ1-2	CASSTLKGQGDGYTF	TGTGCCAGCAGCACCCTCAAGGGACAGGGGGATGGCTACACCTTC
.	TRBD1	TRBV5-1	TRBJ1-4	CASSSRGLYEKLFF	TGCGCCAGCAGCTCCAGGGGGCTTTATGAAAAACTGTTTTTT
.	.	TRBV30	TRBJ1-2	CAWSREGSLYGYTF	TGTGCCTGGAGTCGGGAAGGGAGCCTCTATGGCTACACCTTC
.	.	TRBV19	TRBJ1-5	CASSIIGQNQPQHF	TGTGCCAGTAGTATTATAGGGCAGAATCAGCCCCAGCATTTT
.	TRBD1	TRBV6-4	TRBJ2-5	CASSETGTAQETQYF	TGTGCCAGCAGTGAGACCGGGACAGCCCAAGAGACCCAGTACTTC
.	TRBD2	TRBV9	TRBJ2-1	CASSVATGGGSGINEQFF	TGTGCCAGCAGCGTAGCTACCGGGGGGGGTAGCGGGATCAATGAGCAGTTCTTC
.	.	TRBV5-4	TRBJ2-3	CASSLVGRGADTQYF	TGTGCCAGCAGCTTGGTTGGCAGGGGGGCAGATACGCAGTATTTT
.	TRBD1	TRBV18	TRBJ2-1	CASSTTGTGFNEQFF	TGTGCCAGTTCTACCACCGGGACAGGGTTTAATGAGCAGTTCTTC
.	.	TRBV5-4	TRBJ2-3	CASSLVYTDTQYF	TGTGCCAGCAGTCTTGTGTACACAGATACGCAGTATTTT
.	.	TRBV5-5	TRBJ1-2	CASSFQSALYGYTF	TGTGCCAGCAGCTTTCAGTCTGCGCTCTATGGCTACACCTTC
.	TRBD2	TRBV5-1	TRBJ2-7	CASSWGLGGLAGVKQYF	TGCGCCAGCAGCTGGGGCTTAGGGGGACTAGCGGGAGTGAAGCAGTACTTC
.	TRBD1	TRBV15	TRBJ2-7	CATSRGDRVVSHEQYF	TGTGCCACCAGCAGGGGGGACAGGGTTGTCTCCCACGAGCAGTACTTC
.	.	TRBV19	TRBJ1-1	CASSIRPRNTEAFF	TGTGCCAGTAGTATCAGACCGAGGAACACTGAAGCTTTCTTT
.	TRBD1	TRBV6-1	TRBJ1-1	CASSDQQGTTEAFF	TGTGCCAGCAGCGACCAACAGGGGACCACTGAAGCTTTCTTT
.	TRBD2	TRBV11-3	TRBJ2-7	CASSLGGSSYEQYF	TGTGCCAGCAGCTTGGGAGGGTCCTCCTACGAGCAGTACTTC
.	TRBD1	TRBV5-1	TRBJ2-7	CASSSGDRFYEQYF	TGCGCCAGCAGCTCCGGGGACAGGTTCTACGAGCAGTACTTC
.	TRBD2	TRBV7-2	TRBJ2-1	CASSLVGTSSYNEQFF	TGTGCCAGCAGCTTAGTCGGGACTAGCTCCTACAATGAGCAGTTCTTC
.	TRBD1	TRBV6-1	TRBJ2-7	CASSAQGATTSYEQYF	TGTGCCAGCAGTGCCCAGGGGGCAACGACCTCCTACGAGCAGTACTTC
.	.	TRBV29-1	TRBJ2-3	CSVDGGASTDTQYF	TGCAGCGTTGACGGCGGAGCTAGCACAGATACGCAGTATTTT
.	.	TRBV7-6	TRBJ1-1	CASSYREGIEAFF	TGTGCCAGCAGCTATAGGGAAGGGATTGAAGCTTTCTTT